One and the same sample provided the 14 T cell receptor beta chains below, sequenced in a study of OX40 agonist ivuxolimab in advanced cancers. The method was immunoSEQ multiplex PCR; TCRdb's version includes in-frame clones alone and lacks a portion of them. In the table there are just over 25,000 clones, roughly 85% of which are singletons. The sequenced sample was CD4+ or CD8+ T cells sorted from blood, obtained in a trial of the OX40 agonist ivuxolimab. All receptors derive from an adult with an advanced solid tumor such as melanoma, head and neck, liver or kidney cancer.

V and J are TRBV20-1 and TRBJ1-2; possibly TRBD1 for D (6 bases). The germline V gene encodes CDR1 DFQATT and CDR2 SNEGSKA (reference sequence). This CDR3 contains 11 residues. Trimming pared 6 bases from V and 3 bases from J, leaving 8 bases between. The CDR3 here is CSAAGDYGYTF. The CDR3 nucleotides are TGCAGTGCCGCAGGGGACTATGGCTACACCTTC.

The chain couples TRBV27 to TRBJ2-1; weak D call: TRBD2 (6 bases). The CDR3 spans 16 residues. The V gene lost 4 bases and the J gene lost 0 bases, with 13 bases spanning the gap. The germline V gene has CDR1 MNHEY and CDR2 SMNVEV (reference sequence). CDR3 amino acids: CASSSLGEASYNEQFF. CDR3 in DNA: TGTGCCAGCAGTTCCCTCGGGGAGGCCTCCTACAATGAGCAGTTCTTC.

The rearrangement links TRBV4-3 to TRBJ1-5; 11 positions agree with TRBD1. The trim removed 3 bases at V and 8 bases at J, leaving 0 bases unmatched. The germline V gene has CDR1 LGHNA and CDR2 YSLEER. This CDR3 spans 13 amino acids. The CDR3 region has the DNA TGCGCCAGCAGCCAGGGACAGGGGGAGCCCCAGCATTTT. It encodes CASSQGQGEPQHF.

This clone was observed once. This rearrangement joins TRBV5-1 to TRBJ2-3, with TRBD2 identical over 10 bases. The V gene end was trimmed by 5 bases and the J gene end by 2 bases; junction bases not matched to a gene: 5. The V gene's germline CDR1 is SGHRS and CDR2 YFSETQ. The CDR3 is 15 amino acids. The CDR3 loop is CASSYSGRNTDTQYF. The CDR3 nucleotides read TGCGCCAGCAGTTATAGCGGGAGGAACACAGATACGCAGTATTTT.

V usage is TRBV5-6 and J usage is TRBJ1-1; possible D gene TRBD1, 5 bases. The V gene's germline CDR1 is SGHDT and CDR2 YYEEEE. The V and J ends lost 5 bases and 1 base respectively, with 6 bases between them. The length of the CDR3 is 12 residues. CDR3 residues: CASRGGNTEAFF. The CDR3 bases are TGTGCCAGCAGGGGGGGGAACACTGAAGCTTTCTTT. Variable domain in full (rest from reference TRBV5-6 and TRBJ1-1): DAGVTQSPTHLIKTRGQQVTLRCSPKSGHDTVSWYQQALGQGPQFIFQYYEEEERQRGNFPDRFSGHQFPNYSSELNVNALLLGDSALYLCASRGGNTEAFFGQGTRLTVV.

This clone was recorded only once. CDR3 protein: CASSFGGWSEAFF. Here the CDR3 DNA reads TGTGCCAGCAGCTTTGGGGGTTGGTCTGAAGCTTTCTTT. The chain links TRBV5-4 to TRBJ1-1; TRBD1 is a possible D gene (5 bases). Germline-derived CDR1 and CDR2 are SGHNT and YYREEE (reference sequence). V was trimmed by 2 bases and J by 6 bases, leaving 11 bases between them. The CDR3 consists of 13 residues.

V and J are TRBV2 and TRBJ2-2; D ambiguous. CDR3 length equals 13 residues. Germline V gene lookup returns CDR1 SNHLY and CDR2 FYNNEI. Trimming shortened V by 5 bases and J by 4 bases, and 8 bases separated the two germline ends. The CDR3 sequence is CASSLAATGELFF. CDR3 nucleotide sequence: TGTGCCAGCAGTCTCGCGGCCACCGGGGAGCTGTTTTTT.

This chain joins TRBV2 and TRBJ2-5, with D unresolved. The CDR3 is 15 amino acids. V was cut by 7 bases and J by 1 base, with 16 bases left in between. The V gene's germline CDR1 is SNHLY and CDR2 FYNNEI. The CDR3 protein is CASTRVASSQETQYF. The DNA of the CDR3 is TGTGCCAGCACCCGAGTGGCCTCGAGCCAAGAGACCCAGTACTTC.

The chain employs TRBV4-1 and TRBJ1-2, with TRBD1 matching 8 bases. The CDR3 is 17 amino acids. CDR1 is MGHRA and CDR2 is YSYEKL in the germline V gene. Trimming cost V 5 bases and J 4 bases; bases outside gene matches: 15. The CDR3: CASSTALGQAMTYGYTF. For the CDR3, the DNA is TGCGCCAGCAGCACCGCACTGGGACAGGCAATGACCTATGGCTACACCTTC.

The chain joins TRBV2 to TRBJ2-7; a possible D gene is TRBD1 (6 bases). This CDR3 contains 14 residues. CDR1 is SNHLY, CDR2 FYNNEI, per germline. V dropped 6 bases and J dropped 0 bases, with 12 bases sitting between them. The CDR3 sequence is CASRNDRYSYEQYF. The CDR3 DNA reads TGTGCCAGCAGGAACGACAGGTACTCCTACGAGCAGTACTTC.

This clone is medium-sized. The sample holds other DNA sequences that translate to the same CDR3. The chain couples TRBV7-9 to TRBJ1-1; D not certain. The CDR3 consists of 12 residues. CDR1 is SEHNR, CDR2 FQNEAQ, per germline (reference sequence). Trimming cost V 3 bases and J 3 bases, with 5 bases left between them. For the CDR3, the DNA is TGTGCCAGCAGCTTCGGCGACACTGAAGCTTTCTTT. It codes for CASSFGDTEAFF.

The gene calls are TRBV5-1 and TRBJ2-3; D remains unclear. The germline V gene has CDR1 SGHRS and CDR2 YFSETQ. V lost 1 base and J lost 1, with 10 bases in between. This CDR3 spans 15 amino acids. CDR3 bases: TGCGCCAGCAGCTTGACCGGGTCGGGCACAGATACGCAGTATTTT. This gives the protein CASSLTGSGTDTQYF.

The DNA for the CDR3 is TGCGCCAGCAGCCCCGGACTAGCGGGAGGACCCTACGAGCAGTACTTC. Translating it yields CASSPGLAGGPYEQYF. The chain joins TRBV4-1 to TRBJ2-7, with 14 bases aligning to TRBD2. This CDR3 comprises 16 residues. Trimming took 4 bases from V and 2 from J; bases not matched to a gene: 4. Germline CDR1 and CDR2: MGHRA and YSYEKL.

The chain combines TRBV18 with TRBJ1-5; maybe TRBD1 (5 bases). V shed 3 bases and J shed 2 bases, with 11 bases lying between them. CDR1 is KGHSH and CDR2 is LQKENI in the germline V gene. The CDR3 runs 15 residues. This CDR3 reads CASSPGGRGNQPQHF. Here the CDR3 DNA reads TGTGCCAGCTCACCGGGGGGGAGGGGCAATCAGCCCCAGCATTTT.